The 6 T cell receptor beta chains reported below all come from one sample, sequenced in a study of PD-1 blockade in classical Hodgkin lymphoma. Clones were sequenced by immunoSEQ multiplex PCR, and TCRdb holds only the in-frame ones, with some missing. This table holds over 85,000 clones, just over 90% found once. Time point described: cycle 4 day 1 (C4D1), after six to seven weeks of nivolumab. Each patient experienced a relapse that followed autologous stem cell transplantation, and brentuximab vedotin exposure varied. The source material was peripheral blood mononuclear cells (PBMCs), sampled before the fourth cycle of nivolumab. The receptors derive from a human donor with classical Hodgkin lymphoma.

This clone turned up a few times. The chain is built from TRBV25-1 and TRBJ1-6; 7 bases are a match to TRBD1. With 7 bases clipped from V and 10 bases from J, the junction kept 10 bases outside the gene matches. CDR3 length: 14 residues. CDR1 and CDR2 (germline): MGHDK, SYGVNS. CDR3 amino acids: CASTQQGLGSPLHF. The CDR3 DNA follows: TGTGCCAGCACCCAACAGGGGTTGGGGTCACCCCTCCACTTT.

The chain employs TRBV9 and TRBJ2-2, with 8 bases that match TRBD1. CDR1 and CDR2 (germline): SGDLS, YYNGEE. The CDR3 has 15 amino acids. Unmatched junction bases numbered 11, after V lost 7 bases and J lost 6 bases. The CDR3 DNA is TGTGCCAGCGCCACCCCCTGGACAGGGTCCGGGGAGCTGTTTTTT. Encoded protein: CASATPWTGSGELFF.

The rearrangement links TRBV28 to TRBJ2-7; the match to TRBD1 covers 8 bases. This CDR3 region has 16 residues. V was pared by 7 bases and J by 5 bases, with 16 bases of the junction left unmatched. Per the germline V gene, CDR1 is MDHEN and CDR2 is SYDVKM. The CDR3 here is CASTDRGREVVDEQYF. Written as DNA, the CDR3 is TGTGCCAGCACCGACAGGGGAAGGGAGGTGGTAGACGAGCAGTACTTC.

This chain links TRBV7-3 with TRBJ1-1, with a possible D match to TRBD1 (5 bases). The germline CDR1 and CDR2 sequences are SGHTA and FQGTGA. Trimming removed 4 bases from V and 1 base from J, with 13 bases in between. The CDR3 loop spans 15 amino acids. The CDR3 protein is CASSSSVGANTEAFF. The CDR3 DNA reads TGTGCCAGCAGCTCTTCAGTTGGGGCGAACACTGAAGCTTTCTTT.

This chain uses TRBV29-1 with TRBJ2-7, with TRBD2 matching over 11 bases. The trim removed 0 bases at V and 2 bases at J, leaving 9 bases unmatched. The CDR3 has 17 amino acids. Looked up from germline, CDR1 is SQVTM and CDR2 is ANQGSEA. CDR3 nucleotide sequence: TGCAGCGTTGAAGAAGGGGCGACTAGCGGGGACACCTACGAGCAGTACTTC. Translated, it gives CSVEEGATSGDTYEQYF.

This CDR3 is CASSRRTGEAFF. As DNA, the CDR3 is TGTGCCAGCAGCCGACGGACAGGTGAAGCTTTCTTT. This chain joins TRBV13 and TRBJ1-1; TRBD1 matches at 7 bases. This CDR3 comprises 12 residues. Per germline, CDR1 PRHDT and CDR2 FYEKMQ (reference sequence). V lost 5 bases to trimming and J lost 7 bases; unmatched junction nucleotides: 4.